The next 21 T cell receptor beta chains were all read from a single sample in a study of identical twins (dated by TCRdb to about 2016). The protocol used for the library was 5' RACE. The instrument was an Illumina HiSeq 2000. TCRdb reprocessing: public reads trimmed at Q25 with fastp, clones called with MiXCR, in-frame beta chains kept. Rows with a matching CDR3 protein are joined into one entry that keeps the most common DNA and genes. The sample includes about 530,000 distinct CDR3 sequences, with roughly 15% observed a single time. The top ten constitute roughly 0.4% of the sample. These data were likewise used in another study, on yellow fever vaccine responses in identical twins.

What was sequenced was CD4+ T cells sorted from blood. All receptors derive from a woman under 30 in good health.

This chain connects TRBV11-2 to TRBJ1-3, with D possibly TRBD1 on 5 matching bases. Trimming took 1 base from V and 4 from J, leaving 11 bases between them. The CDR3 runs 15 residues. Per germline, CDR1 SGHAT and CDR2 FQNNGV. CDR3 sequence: CASSLAPGLGNTIYF. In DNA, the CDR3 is TGTGCCAGCAGCTTAGCTCCGGGGCTGGGAAACACCATATATTTT.

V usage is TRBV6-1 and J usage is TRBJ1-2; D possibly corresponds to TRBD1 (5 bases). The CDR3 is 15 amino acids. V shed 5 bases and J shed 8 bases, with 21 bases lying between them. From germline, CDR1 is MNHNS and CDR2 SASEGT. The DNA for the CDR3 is TGTGCCAGCAGTCAATCCGGGACGGCCTATTCGGGCTACACCTTC. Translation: CASSQSGTAYSGYTF.

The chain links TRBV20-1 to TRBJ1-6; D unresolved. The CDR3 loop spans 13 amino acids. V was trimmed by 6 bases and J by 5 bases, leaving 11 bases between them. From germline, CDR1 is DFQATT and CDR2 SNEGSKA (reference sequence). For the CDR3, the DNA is TGCAGTGCAAGTGGGCAGAATAATTCACCCCTCCACTTT. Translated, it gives CSASGQNNSPLHF.

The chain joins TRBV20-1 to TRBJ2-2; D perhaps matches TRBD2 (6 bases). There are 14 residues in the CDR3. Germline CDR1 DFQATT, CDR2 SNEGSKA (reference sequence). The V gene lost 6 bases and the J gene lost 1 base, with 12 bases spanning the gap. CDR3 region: CSATLRGNTGELFF. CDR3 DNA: TGCAGTGCCACCCTGCGGGGGAACACCGGGGAGCTGTTTTTT.

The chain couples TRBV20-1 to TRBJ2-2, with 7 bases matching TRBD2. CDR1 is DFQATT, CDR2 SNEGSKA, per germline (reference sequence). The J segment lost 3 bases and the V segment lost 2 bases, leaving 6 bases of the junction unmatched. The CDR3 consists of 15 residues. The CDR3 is CSARTSGVHTGELFF. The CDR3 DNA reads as TGCAGTGCTAGAACCAGCGGGGTGCACACCGGGGAGCTGTTTTTT.

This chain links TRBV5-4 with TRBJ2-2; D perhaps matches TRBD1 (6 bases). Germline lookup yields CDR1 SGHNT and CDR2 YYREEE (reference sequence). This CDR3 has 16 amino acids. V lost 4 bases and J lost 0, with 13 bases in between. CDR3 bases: TGTGCCAGCAGCCCTACAGGGTACTCGAACACCGGGGAGCTGTTTTTT. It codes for CASSPTGYSNTGELFF. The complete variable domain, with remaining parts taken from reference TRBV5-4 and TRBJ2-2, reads ETGVTQSPTHLIKTRGQQVTLRCSSQSGHNTVSWYQQALGQGPQFIFQYYREEENGRGNFPPRFSGLQFPNYSSELNVNALELDDSALYLCASSPTGYSNTGELFFGEGSRLTVL.

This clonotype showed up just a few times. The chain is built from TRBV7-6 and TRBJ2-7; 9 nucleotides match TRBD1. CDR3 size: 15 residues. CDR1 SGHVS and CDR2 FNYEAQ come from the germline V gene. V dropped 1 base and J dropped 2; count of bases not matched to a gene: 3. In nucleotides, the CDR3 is TGTGCCAGCAGCTTAGGGACAGGGGCCACCTACGAGCAGTACTTC. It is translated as CASSLGTGATYEQYF.

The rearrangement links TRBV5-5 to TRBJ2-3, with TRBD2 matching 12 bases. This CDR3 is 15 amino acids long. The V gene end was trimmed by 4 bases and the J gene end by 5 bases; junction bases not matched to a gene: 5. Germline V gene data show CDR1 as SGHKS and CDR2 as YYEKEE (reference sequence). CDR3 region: CASSASGRAIDTQYF. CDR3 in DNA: TGTGCCAGCAGCGCTAGCGGGAGGGCCATAGATACGCAGTATTTT.

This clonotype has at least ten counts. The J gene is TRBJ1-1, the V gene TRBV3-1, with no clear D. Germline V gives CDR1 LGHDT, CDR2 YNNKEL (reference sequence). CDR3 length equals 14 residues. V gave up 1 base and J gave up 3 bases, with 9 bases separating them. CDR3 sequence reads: CASSQGVLHTEAFF. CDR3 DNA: TGTGCCAGCAGCCAAGGGGTACTACACACTGAAGCTTTCTTT. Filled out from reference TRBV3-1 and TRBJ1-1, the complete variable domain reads DTAVSQTPKYLVTQMGNDKSIKCEQNLGHDTMYWYKQDSKKFLKIMFSYNNKELIINETVPNRFSPKSPDKAHLNLHINSLELGDSAVYFCASSQGVLHTEAFFGQGTRLTVV.

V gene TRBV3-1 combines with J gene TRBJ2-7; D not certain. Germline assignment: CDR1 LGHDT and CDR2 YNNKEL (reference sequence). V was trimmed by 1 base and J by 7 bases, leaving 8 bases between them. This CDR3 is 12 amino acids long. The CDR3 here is CASSQAEGEQYV. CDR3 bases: TGTGCCAGCAGCCAAGCGGAAGGGGAGCAGTACGTC.

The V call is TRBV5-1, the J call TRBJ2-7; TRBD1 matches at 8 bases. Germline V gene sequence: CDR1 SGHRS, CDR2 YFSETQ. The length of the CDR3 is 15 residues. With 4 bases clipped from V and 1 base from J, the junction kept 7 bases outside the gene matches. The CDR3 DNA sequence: TGCGCCAGCAGCCCAACAGGGGGGTCGTCCTACGAGCAGTACTTC. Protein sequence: CASSPTGGSSYEQYF. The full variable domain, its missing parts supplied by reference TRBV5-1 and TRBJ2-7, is KAGVTQTPRYLIKTRGQQVTLSCSPISGHRSVSWYQQTPGQGLQFLFEYFSETQRNKGNFPGRFSGRQFSNSRSEMNVSTLELGDSALYLCASSPTGGSSYEQYFGPGTRLTVT.

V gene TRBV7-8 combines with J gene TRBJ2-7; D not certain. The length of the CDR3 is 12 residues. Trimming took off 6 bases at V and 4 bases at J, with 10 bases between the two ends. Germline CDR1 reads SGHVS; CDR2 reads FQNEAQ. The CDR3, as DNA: TGTGCCAGCAGACTACCTCCTTACGAGCAGTACGTC. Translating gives CASRLPPYEQYV.

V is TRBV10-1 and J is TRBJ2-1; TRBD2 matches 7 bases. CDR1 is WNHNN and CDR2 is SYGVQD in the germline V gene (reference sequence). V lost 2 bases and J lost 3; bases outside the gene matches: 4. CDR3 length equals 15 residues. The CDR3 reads CASSETGGLYNEQFF. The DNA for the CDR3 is TGCGCCAGCAGTGAGACGGGGGGACTCTACAATGAGCAGTTCTTC.

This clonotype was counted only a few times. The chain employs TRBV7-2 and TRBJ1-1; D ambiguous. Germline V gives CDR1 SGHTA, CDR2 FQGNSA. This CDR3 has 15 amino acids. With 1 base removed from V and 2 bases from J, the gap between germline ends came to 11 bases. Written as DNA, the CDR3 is TGTGCCAGCAGCTTAGTGAAGAACAGCAACACTGAAGCTTTCTTT. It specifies CASSLVKNSNTEAFF.

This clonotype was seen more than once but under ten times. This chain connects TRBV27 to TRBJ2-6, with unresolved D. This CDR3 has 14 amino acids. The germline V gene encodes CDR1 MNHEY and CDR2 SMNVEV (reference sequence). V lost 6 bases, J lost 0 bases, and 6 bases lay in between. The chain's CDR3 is CASRSSSGANVLTF. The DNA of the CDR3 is TGTGCCAGCAGATCAAGCTCTGGGGCCAACGTCCTGACTTTC.

The CDR3 DNA follows: TGTGCCAGCAGCTTGCCCGGCGGAATCACTGAAGCTTTCTTT. It is translated as CASSLPGGITEAFF. The chain has TRBV5-6 and TRBJ1-1; D ambiguous. Trimming took 1 base from V and 4 from J, leaving 11 bases between them. CDR3 length: 14 residues. Germline-derived CDR1 and CDR2 are SGHDT and YYEEEE.

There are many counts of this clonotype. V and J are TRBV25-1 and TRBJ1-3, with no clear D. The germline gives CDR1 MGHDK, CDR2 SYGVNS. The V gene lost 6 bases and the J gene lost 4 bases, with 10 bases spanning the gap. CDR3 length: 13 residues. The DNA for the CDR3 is TGTGCCAGCAGCGACTCGACGGGAAACACCATATATTTT. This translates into CASSDSTGNTIYF.

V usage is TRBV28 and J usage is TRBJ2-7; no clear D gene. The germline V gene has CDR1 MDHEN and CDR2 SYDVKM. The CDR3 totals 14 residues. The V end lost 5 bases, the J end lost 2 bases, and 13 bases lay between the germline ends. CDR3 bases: TGTGCCAGCAGTCGAACCGGGCCAACCTACGAGCAGTACGTC. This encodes CASSRTGPTYEQYV.

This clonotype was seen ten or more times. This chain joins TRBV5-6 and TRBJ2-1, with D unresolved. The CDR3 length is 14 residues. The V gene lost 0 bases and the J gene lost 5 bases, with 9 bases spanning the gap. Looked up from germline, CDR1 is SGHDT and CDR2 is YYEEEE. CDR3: CASSLVGYNNEQFF. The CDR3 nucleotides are TGTGCCAGCAGCTTGGTAGGGTACAACAATGAGCAGTTCTTC.

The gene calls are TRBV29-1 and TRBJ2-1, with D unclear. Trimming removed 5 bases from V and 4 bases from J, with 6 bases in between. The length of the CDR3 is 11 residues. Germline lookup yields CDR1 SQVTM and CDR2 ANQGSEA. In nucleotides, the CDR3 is TGCAGCGTTTTGAGATACAATGAGCAGTTCTTC. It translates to CSVLRYNEQFF.

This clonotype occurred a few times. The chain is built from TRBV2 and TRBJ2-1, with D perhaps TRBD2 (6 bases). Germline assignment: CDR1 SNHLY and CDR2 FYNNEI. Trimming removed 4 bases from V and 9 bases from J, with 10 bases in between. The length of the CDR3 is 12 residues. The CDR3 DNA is TGTGCCAGCAGTGGGGACTCGCGTGAGCAGTTCTTC. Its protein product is CASSGDSREQFF.